This T cell receptor beta chain was observed in a study of cytotoxic CD8 clonotypes in ibrutinib-treated CLL. Germline V gene lookup returns CDR1 SEHNR and CDR2 FQNEAQ (reference sequence). The CDR3 spans 15 residues. The V gene lost 3 bases and the J gene lost 2 bases, with 11 bases spanning the gap. Profiling relied on immunoSEQ multiplex PCR, and the TCRdb table lists in-frame clones only, not all of them. The repertoire holds about 30,000 clones, roughly 50% seen once, with over 4.5% in the top ten. This clone was observed a few times. This receptor was identified in a human donor with chronic lymphocytic leukemia. The chain carries TRBV7-9 and TRBJ1-3; D ambiguous. Sequenced here: PBMCs, sampled before ibrutinib treatment. DNA of the CDR3: TGTGCCAGCAGCTTCTTCGCCTTCGCTGGAAACACCATATATTTT. Translating gives CASSFFAFAGNTIYF.